Listed below are T cell receptor beta chains from one sample, sequenced in a study of CD8+ T cells in alopecia areata. Sequencing used immunoSEQ multiplex PCR; TCRdb keeps in-frame clones, though not all of them. Counted here are nearly 110,000 clones, less than 90% occurring once; the ten biggest clones make up about 24%. Material: CD8+ T cells sorted from blood, obtained at week 24, from a patient treated with tofacitinib. Source of these receptors: a human donor with alopecia areata. CDR3s include the opening cysteine and the closing phenylalanine or tryptophan. D genes are given only for firm matches.

TRBJ2-5	TRBV29-1	TRBD1	CSARKGGQETQYF
TRBJ2-5	TRBV7-9	.	CASSLAKLETRQETQYF
TRBJ1-6	TRBV5-4	TRBD1	CASSAPGTGEPLHF
TRBJ2-3	TRBV18	TRBD2	CASSPGLAGHEWRTQYF
TRBJ2-4	TRBV14	.	CASSHAGTKNIQYF
TRBJ2-3	TRBV29-1	.	CSVEDPLGGATDTQYF
TRBJ2-3	TRBV27	.	CASIVGETDTQYF
TRBJ2-7	TRBV7-8	.	CASSVTYEQYF
TRBJ2-2	TRBV29-1	.	CSVEQTRYTGELFF
TRBJ1-1	TRBV29-1	.	CSVAYRENTEAFF